This TCR beta chain was identified during a study of blood T cell repertoires in COVID-19. As for the study in general: From T cells, B-cell-depleted T cells, or PBMCs came the material, which was cDNA or gDNA.

The table came from immunoSEQ multiplex PCR; TCRdb's copy has only in-frame clones and leaves some out. The sample consists of fewer than 250,000 clones, approximately 85% of them appearing once. After removal of 4 bases from V and 7 bases from J, the junction contained 10 bases not matched to a gene. Germline-derived CDR1 and CDR2 are SGHTA and FQGNSA. CDR3 length equals 15 residues. This clone appeared once. The sample taken for sequencing was peripheral blood. The sequence was obtained from a woman in her forties or fifties with active or convalescent COVID-19. The chain uses TRBV7-2 and TRBJ1-2; TRBD1 matches at 9 bases. The CDR3 sequence is CASSSPNRGLSGYTF. CDR3 DNA: TGTGCCAGCAGCTCCCCGAACAGGGGGCTAAGTGGCTACACCTTC.